One sample yielded the 3 T cell receptor beta chains listed below, sequenced in a study of blood T cell repertoires in COVID-19. The protocol was immunoSEQ multiplex PCR, while the TCRdb copy is restricted to in-frame clones and leaves out a portion. This table holds 250,000 to 350,000 clones, about nine tenths found once. Sequencing was performed on peripheral blood. The receptor source for this set is a woman aged 40 to 50 who had recovered from COVID-19.

This chain joins TRBV3-1 (or the pseudogene TRBV3-2) and TRBJ1-5; 7 nucleotides agree with TRBD1. The J segment lost 0 bases and the V segment lost 4 bases, leaving 3 bases of the junction unmatched. This CDR3 is built from 15 residues. Germline-derived CDR1 and CDR2 are LGHDT and YNNKEL (reference sequence). The CDR3 nucleotides are TGTGCCAGCAGCCCGACAGGGAATAGCAATCAGCCCCAGCATTTT. Translated: CASSPTGNSNQPQHF.

As DNA, the CDR3 is TGTGCCAGTAGTATGCGGGGGGCCATACCCACAGATACGCAGTATTTT. It codes for CASSMRGAIPTDTQYF. The gene calls are TRBV19 and TRBJ2-3; 8 bases align to TRBD2. Germline values: CDR1 LNHDA, CDR2 SQIVND (reference sequence). The CDR3 spans 16 residues. Losses at the gene ends were 3 bases for V and 2 bases for J; bases not matched to a gene: 7.

V usage is TRBV19 and J usage is TRBJ1-2; possible D gene TRBD1, 6 bases. The germline V and J ends were trimmed by 8 bases and 3 bases, with 16 bases remaining between them. The CDR3 is made up of 14 amino acids. In germline, CDR1 is LNHDA, CDR2 SQIVND (reference sequence). CDR3 in amino acids: CASLRGGFDYGYTF. In DNA form, the CDR3 reads TGTGCCAGTCTACGGGGGGGCTTCGACTATGGCTACACCTTC. The variable domain in full, with the rest retrieved from reference TRBV19 and TRBJ1-2, is DGGITQSPKYLFRKEGQNVTLSCEQNLNHDAMYWYRQDPGQGLRLIYYSQIVNDFQKGDIAEGYSVSREKKESFPLTVTSAQKNPTAFYLCASLRGGFDYGYTFGSGTRLTVV.